Listed here are 18 T cell receptor beta chains from one sample, sequenced in a study of identical twins. Each CDR3 protein is one row after TCRdb ran MiXCR on the 5' RACE reads. The table has hundreds of thousands of distinct CDR3 sequences, roughly 7% seen once. The sample also formed part of further work on yellow fever vaccine responses in identical twins.

Source material: memory (CD45RO+) T cells sorted from blood. These receptors all stem from a woman aged 18 to 35 in good health.

The chain carries TRBV28 and TRBJ1-1; D is unresolved. V lost 4 bases to trimming and J lost 2 bases, with 8 bases between them. CDR3 length: 13 residues. From germline, CDR1 is MDHEN and CDR2 SYDVKM. The CDR3 loop is CASSSLGNTEAFF. CDR3 nucleotide sequence: TGTGCCAGCAGTTCGCTTGGCAACACTGAAGCTTTCTTT.

In this sample, this clonotype turned up a few times. The chain combines TRBV5-6 with TRBJ2-6; 7 bases match TRBD1. The CDR3 is made up of 15 amino acids. Germline V gene lookup returns CDR1 SGHDT and CDR2 YYEEEE. Germline trimming cut 1 base from V and 2 bases from J; bases unmatched to any gene: 0. This chain's CDR3 is CASSLTGAGANVLTF. CDR3 sequence (DNA): TGTGCCAGCAGCTTGACAGGGGCTGGGGCCAACGTCCTGACTTTC.

This chain uses TRBV18 with TRBJ1-6; D gene ambiguous. Deletions cut 6 bases from V and 10 bases from J, with 10 bases between. The CDR3 spans 12 residues. Germline CDR1 and CDR2: KGHSH and LQKENI. CDR3 in amino acids: CASSQETSPLHF. The CDR3 bases are TGTGCCAGCTCCCAAGAAACCTCACCCCTCCACTTT.

The chain combines TRBV2 with TRBJ2-5; the match to TRBD2 covers 11 bases. The germline V gene has CDR1 SNHLY and CDR2 FYNNEI. This CDR3 is 16 amino acids long. V trimming: 5 bases; J trimming: 5 bases; junction bases outside the gene matches: 10. The CDR3: CASSPLLAGVGETQYF. The CDR3 region has the DNA TGTGCCAGCAGTCCACTACTAGCGGGAGTTGGGGAGACCCAGTACTTC.

This clonotype was seen a few times. J is TRBJ2-3 and V is TRBV20-1, with 10 bases that match TRBD1. The V gene's germline CDR1 is DFQATT and CDR2 SNEGSKA (reference sequence). The CDR3 covers 14 residues. V was clipped by 7 bases and J by 3 bases; unmatched bases: 7. This CDR3 is CSGTDRGGTDTQYF. For the CDR3, the DNA is TGCAGTGGGACGGACAGGGGGGGAACAGATACGCAGTATTTT.

The chain recombines TRBV7-9 with TRBJ2-6; no reliable D call. V was cut by 2 bases and J by 0 bases, with 11 bases left in between. This CDR3 has 17 amino acids. CDR1 and CDR2 from the germline V gene are SEHNR and FQNEAQ (reference sequence). The CDR3 spells CASSLTGTNSGANVLTF. The CDR3 bases are TGTGCCAGCAGCTTAACGGGTACCAACTCTGGGGCCAACGTCCTGACTTTC.

A few counts support this clonotype. The chain employs TRBV15 and TRBJ2-1, with 7 positions matching TRBD1. V was clipped by 5 bases and J by 2 bases; unmatched bases: 12. Germline V gives CDR1 LNHNV, CDR2 YYDKDF (reference sequence). This CDR3 has 17 amino acids. CDR3 amino acids: CATSRDRDRKTYNEQFF. The DNA of the CDR3 is TGTGCCACCAGCCGGGACCGGGACAGAAAAACCTACAATGAGCAGTTCTTC.

J is TRBJ2-1 and V is TRBV6-2 or TRBV6-3; TRBD2 might be the D (6 bases). Germline V lookup: CDR1 MNHEY, CDR2 SVGEGT. V was shortened by 6 bases and J by 1 base, with 16 bases between the two germline ends. This CDR3 contains 16 residues. CDR3 DNA sequence: TGTGCCAGCAGACCCTGGCTAGCGCGGTCCTACAATGAGCAGTTCTTC. This codes for CASRPWLARSYNEQFF.

This clonotype was counted at least ten times. This sequence joins TRBV7-8 and TRBJ1-1; TRBD1 is a possible D gene (5 bases). Germline-derived CDR1 and CDR2 are SGHVS and FQNEAQ. The CDR3 loop spans 16 amino acids. With 5 bases removed from V and 0 bases from J, the gap between germline ends came to 16 bases. The CDR3 is CASSQNPGLLNTEAFF. CDR3 nucleotides: TGTGCCAGCAGCCAGAATCCGGGACTGCTGAACACTGAAGCTTTCTTT. The whole variable domain, filled in from reference TRBV7-8 and TRBJ1-1, reads GAGVSQSPRYKVAKRGQDVALRCDPISGHVSLFWYQQALGQGPEFLTYFQNEAQLDKSGLPSDRFFAERPEGSVSTLKIQRTQQEDSAVYLCASSQNPGLLNTEAFFGQGTRLTVV.

In its sample, this clonotype was seen many times. The chain combines TRBV12-3 or TRBV12-4 with TRBJ2-1; 7 bases fit TRBD2. The CDR3 contains 15 residues. The junction had 14 bases not matched to a gene; V was cut back by 8 bases and J by 7 bases. CDR3 protein: CASQPPAGTRNEQFF. The CDR3 coding sequence is TGTGCCAGCCAACCCCCAGCGGGGACCCGGAATGAGCAGTTCTTC.

The table lists this clonotype with a few counts. The V gene is TRBV9, the J gene TRBJ2-5; the match to TRBD1 covers 11 bases. J was trimmed by 2 bases and V by 1 base; bases with no gene match: 4. The germline V gene encodes CDR1 SGDLS and CDR2 YYNGEE. The CDR3 loop spans 16 amino acids. The DNA for the CDR3 is TGTGCCAGCAGCGTATCCGGACAGGGGGCGCAAGAGACCCAGTACTTC. Protein product: CASSVSGQGAQETQYF.

The V and J genes are TRBV11-1 and TRBJ2-1, with 12 bases aligning to TRBD2. Germline CDR1 SGHAT, CDR2 FQDESV (reference sequence). J gave up 2 bases and V 5 bases, and 4 bases lay outside the gene matches. CDR3 length: 16 residues. CDR3 sequence (DNA): TGTGCCAGCAGCCTACTAGCGGGAGGCACCTACAATGAGCAGTTCTTC. It encodes CASSLLAGGTYNEQFF.

This clonotype has only a few counts. The chain has TRBV6-5 and TRBJ2-4; D unresolved. This CDR3 region has 13 residues. CDR1 and CDR2 (germline): MNHEY, SVGAGI. Trimming pared 0 bases from V and 6 bases from J, leaving 6 bases between. CDR3 residues: CASSYSAINIQYF. The CDR3 DNA sequence: TGTGCCAGCAGTTACTCGGCGATAAACATTCAGTACTTC.

This clonotype has at least ten counts. The J gene is TRBJ2-3, the V gene TRBV7-2; D is uncertain. CDR3 length: 14 amino acids. Between the trimmed V and J ends, which lost 4 bases and 6 bases, there was a span of 14 bases. CDR1 is SGHTA and CDR2 is FQGNSA in the germline V gene. The CDR3 spells CASSSMALMDTQYF. CDR3 nucleotides: TGTGCCAGCAGCTCAATGGCCCTGATGGATACGCAGTATTTT.

This clonotype was seen more than once but under ten times. V usage is TRBV7-9 and J usage is TRBJ1-2; TRBD1 is a possible D gene (6 bases). The germline V and J ends were trimmed by 3 bases and 8 bases, with 16 bases remaining between them. This CDR3 has 14 residues. In germline, CDR1 is SEHNR, CDR2 FQNEAQ (reference sequence). The CDR3 region has the DNA TGTGCCAGCAGCTTTAGGGGGACATCGGCGGGCTACACCTTC. Amino acid sequence: CASSFRGTSAGYTF.

The table lists this clonotype with a few counts. CDR3: CATSDPRQGWGYTF. The CDR3 DNA follows: TGTGCCACCAGTGATCCCCGGCAGGGGTGGGGCTACACCTTC. The chain combines TRBV24-1 with TRBJ1-2; perhaps TRBD1 as D (6 bases). The V end lost 3 bases, the J end lost 8 bases, and 15 bases lay between the germline ends. CDR1 KGHDR and CDR2 SFDVKD come from the germline V gene. The CDR3 covers 14 residues.

This rearrangement joins TRBV5-6 to TRBJ2-2; a weak D match, TRBD2 (7 bases). The CDR3 length is 17 residues. The germline CDR1 and CDR2 sequences are SGHDT and YYEEEE. The V end was cut by 6 bases, the J end by 5 bases, with 23 bases between. The CDR3 DNA reads TGTGCCAGCAACTACCATGACGGGGGGCTCTGGACCGGGGAGCTGTTTTTT. It is translated as CASNYHDGGLWTGELFF. The variable domain in full, completed from reference TRBV5-6 and TRBJ2-2, reads DAGVTQSPTHLIKTRGQQVTLRCSPKSGHDTVSWYQQALGQGPQFIFQYYEEEERQRGNFPDRFSGHQFPNYSSELNVNALLLGDSALYLCASNYHDGGLWTGELFFGEGSRLTVL.

The chain is built from TRBV5-1 and TRBJ2-5; 9 bases fit TRBD2. CDR1 is SGHRS, CDR2 YFSETQ, per germline. The CDR3 consists of 18 residues. The J segment lost 5 bases and the V segment lost 2 bases, leaving 16 bases of the junction unmatched. CDR3 residues: CASSFPWRGGRWWETQYF. The CDR3 nucleotides read TGCGCCAGCAGCTTTCCCTGGCGGGGGGGCCGATGGTGGGAGACCCAGTACTTC.